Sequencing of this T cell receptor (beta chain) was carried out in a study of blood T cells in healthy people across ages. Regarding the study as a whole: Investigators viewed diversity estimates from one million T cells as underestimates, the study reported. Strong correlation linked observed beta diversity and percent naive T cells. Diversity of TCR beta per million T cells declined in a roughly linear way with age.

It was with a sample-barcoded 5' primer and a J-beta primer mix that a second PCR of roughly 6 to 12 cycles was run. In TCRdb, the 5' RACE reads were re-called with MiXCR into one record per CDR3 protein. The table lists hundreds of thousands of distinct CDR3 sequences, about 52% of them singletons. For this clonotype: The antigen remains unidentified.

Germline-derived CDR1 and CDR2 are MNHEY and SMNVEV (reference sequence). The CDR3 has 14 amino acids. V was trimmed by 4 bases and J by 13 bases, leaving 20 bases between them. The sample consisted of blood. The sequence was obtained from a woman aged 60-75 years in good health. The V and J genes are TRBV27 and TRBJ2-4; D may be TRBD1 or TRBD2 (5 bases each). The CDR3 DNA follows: TGTGCCAGCAGTTCCGGGGACCGGTCGTGGGAGCAGTACTTC. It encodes CASSSGDRSWEQYF.